This entry lists 24 T cell receptor beta chains sequenced from one sample in a study of blood T cell repertoires in COVID-19. The assay was immunoSEQ multiplex PCR, and TCRdb's table has in-frame clones only and misses some. The sample contains some 90,000 clones, 87% of which appear only once. The sequenced material came from peripheral blood. Receptors were obtained from a woman in her fifties or sixties with COVID-19, enrolled during active disease.

The chain is built from TRBV4-1 and TRBJ2-1, with a possible D match to TRBD2 (6 bases). The CDR3 consists of 18 residues. Trimming took 1 base from V and 0 from J, leaving 16 bases between them. Germline lookup yields CDR1 MGHRA and CDR2 YSYEKL. For the CDR3, the DNA is TGCGCCAGCAGCCAAGTTCCGGGGGTCCAGAGCTCCTACAATGAGCAGTTCTTC. It translates to CASSQVPGVQSSYNEQFF.

In its sample, this clone was seen a few times. The chain combines TRBV5-1 with TRBJ1-1; D gene ambiguous. V shed 4 bases and J shed 4 bases, with 8 bases lying between them. Germline CDR1 SGHRS, CDR2 YFSETQ. The CDR3 is made up of 12 amino acids. The CDR3 DNA sequence: TGCGCCAGCAGCCGAGAGCGCACTGAAGCTTTCTTT. It yields the protein CASSRERTEAFF. Full variable domain (rest looked up from reference TRBV5-1 and TRBJ1-1): KAGVTQTPRYLIKTRGQQVTLSCSPISGHRSVSWYQQTPGQGLQFLFEYFSETQRNKGNFPGRFSGRQFSNSRSEMNVSTLELGDSALYLCASSRERTEAFFGQGTRLTVV.

Note on this clone: The junction departs from the called germline gene at one end, perhaps through a read error. The rearrangement joins TRBV11-2 to TRBJ2-4, with TRBD2 matching over 10 bases. The germline V gene encodes CDR1 SGHAT and CDR2 FQNNGV. CDR3 size: 12 residues. The CDR3 spells CASSFGAGGPNF. The CDR3 coding sequence is TGTGCCAGCAGCTTCGGAGCGGGGGGGCCGAACTTC.

This chain joins TRBV27 and TRBJ2-7; the D gene is possibly TRBD1 (6 bases). CDR3 length: 16 amino acids. V was shortened by 4 bases and J by 0 bases, with 16 bases between the two germline ends. From germline, CDR1 is MNHEY and CDR2 SMNVEV (reference sequence). For the CDR3, the DNA is TGTGCCAGCAGTTACACTGGGACACGGAGCTCCTACGAGCAGTACTTC. It translates to CASSYTGTRSSYEQYF.

V and J are TRBV5-6 and TRBJ1-3; 9 bases line up with TRBD1. V shed 5 bases, J shed 7 bases, and the junction held 4 bases outside the gene matches. The CDR3 contains 13 residues. CDR1 is SGHDT and CDR2 is YYEEEE in the germline V gene. The CDR3 DNA is TGTGCCAGCAGTTTAGACAGGGGGAACACCATATATTTT. Translating gives CASSLDRGNTIYF.

The chain has TRBV5-4 and TRBJ1-2; 9 nucleotides align to TRBD1. Germline trimming cut 4 bases from V and 5 bases from J; bases unmatched to any gene: 3. This CDR3 has 13 residues. The germline V gene encodes CDR1 SGHNT and CDR2 YYREEE (reference sequence). The CDR3 region has the DNA TGTGCCAGCAGCCCGGACAGGGGATATGGCTACACCTTC. Its translation: CASSPDRGYGYTF.

The J gene is TRBJ1-3, the V gene TRBV7-2; D might be TRBD1 (5 bases). Trimming left V 1 base short and J 2 bases short, with 12 bases between. This CDR3 has 16 residues. Germline CDR1 and CDR2: SGHTA and FQGNSA. The CDR3 DNA is TGTGCCAGCAGCTTAGGTGACAGCCGAACTGGAAACACCATATATTTT. It codes for CASSLGDSRTGNTIYF.

The chain joins TRBV4-1 to TRBJ2-5, with D possibly TRBD1 on 5 matching bases. The CDR3 has 13 residues. V lost 4 bases to trimming and J lost 2 bases, with 8 bases between them. CDR1 and CDR2 from the germline V gene are MGHRA and YSYEKL. The CDR3 is CASSPGFQETQYF. As DNA, the CDR3 is TGCGCCAGCAGCCCAGGGTTTCAAGAGACCCAGTACTTC.

The chain recombines TRBV7-2 with TRBJ2-3; D might be TRBD1 (5 bases). V was clipped by 4 bases and J by 0 bases, with 14 bases between them. Germline V CDR1 and CDR2: SGHTA, FQGNSA. This CDR3 comprises 16 residues. The CDR3 region is CASSYRGAGSTDTQYF. The DNA of the CDR3 is TGTGCCAGCAGCTATCGTGGGGCAGGTAGCACAGATACGCAGTATTTT.

This clone was counted a few times. The J gene is TRBJ1-6, the V gene TRBV2, with 9 nucleotides matching TRBD1. The trim removed 5 bases at V and 10 bases at J, leaving 6 bases unmatched. Germline V lookup: CDR1 SNHLY, CDR2 FYNNEI. The CDR3 is made up of 14 amino acids. CDR3 bases: TGTGCCAGCAGTACTGACAGGGGGGGCTCACCCCTCCACTTT. Translating gives CASSTDRGGSPLHF.

V is TRBV6-5 and J is TRBJ2-1; D remains ambiguous. The V end was cut by 4 bases, the J end by 5 bases, with 3 bases between. The CDR3 has 11 residues. Germline V gene sequence: CDR1 MNHEY, CDR2 SVGAGI. The CDR3 region is CASSFNNEQFF. The CDR3 bases are TGTGCCAGCAGTTTCAACAATGAGCAGTTCTTC.

J is TRBJ1-1 and V is TRBV10-3, with TRBD1 identical over 7 bases. Germline CDR1 is ENHRY and CDR2 is SYGVKD. The CDR3 length is 14 residues. Trimming removed 2 bases from V and 7 bases from J; junction bases left unmatched: 7. CDR3 sequence reads: CAISELGQWGEAFF. The CDR3 coding sequence is TGTGCCATCAGTGAGCTGGGACAGTGGGGTGAAGCTTTCTTT.

A remark on this clone: The junction and the germline gene differ at one end; a read error may be behind it. The rearrangement links TRBV30 to TRBJ2-3; 9 bases are shared with TRBD2. The CDR3 is made up of 13 amino acids. Per germline, CDR1 GTSNPN and CDR2 SVGIG (reference sequence). In DNA form, the CDR3 reads TGTGCCTGGAGTGGACCCCGCGGGACTAGCCCTTTTTTT. Protein sequence: CAWSGPRGTSPFF.

The CDR3 DNA reads as TGTGCCAGCAGCTTAATAAAGGGGTCCGGAAACACCATATATTTT. Amino acids: CASSLIKGSGNTIYF. This chain uses TRBV7-2 with TRBJ1-3, with D maybe TRBD1 (5 bases). V gave up 2 bases and J gave up 4 bases, with 12 bases separating them. Germline CDR1 and CDR2: SGHTA and FQGNSA. This CDR3 region has 15 residues.

This clone came up once. The genes are TRBV19 and TRBJ1-2; D is unresolved. Germline V lookup: CDR1 LNHDA, CDR2 SQIVND (reference sequence). Trimming removed 5 bases from V and 8 bases from J, with 12 bases in between. The CDR3 loop spans 12 amino acids. The CDR3 DNA reads as TGTGCCAGTAGTGCCCGAATCTACGGCTACACCTTC. This gives the protein CASSARIYGYTF.

V and J are TRBV9 and TRBJ2-5, with 8 positions matching TRBD2. From germline, CDR1 is SGDLS and CDR2 YYNGEE. The V segment lost 4 bases and the J segment 4 bases; nucleotides outside the gene matches: 18. The CDR3 runs 18 residues. This CDR3 is CASSPTGSGGMIRETQYF. CDR3 nucleotides: TGTGCCAGCAGCCCCACGGGGAGCGGGGGTATGATACGAGAGACCCAGTACTTC.

The sample holds one count of this clone. The chain employs TRBV5-1 and TRBJ2-7; D possibly corresponds to TRBD1 (6 bases). The ends were cut back, 4 bases at V and 3 bases at J, with 17 bases in the middle. The germline V gene encodes CDR1 SGHRS and CDR2 YFSETQ. The CDR3 has 15 residues. The CDR3 DNA is TGCGCCAGCAGCGGTAGGCCAGGGGCGATCTACGAGCAGTACTTC. Protein product: CASSGRPGAIYEQYF. The variable domain in full, with the rest retrieved from reference TRBV5-1 and TRBJ2-7, is KAGVTQTPRYLIKTRGQQVTLSCSPISGHRSVSWYQQTPGQGLQFLFEYFSETQRNKGNFPGRFSGRQFSNSRSEMNVSTLELGDSALYLCASSGRPGAIYEQYFGPGTRLTVT.

The chain joins TRBV19 to TRBJ2-5, with a weak D call TRBD2 (5 bases). Germline lookup yields CDR1 LNHDA and CDR2 SQIVND (reference sequence). The CDR3 is 13 amino acids. V lost 5 bases and J lost 5, with 12 bases in between. CDR3 coding DNA: TGTGCCAGTAGTGGCTCTAGCTGGGAGACCCAGTACTTC. This gives the protein CASSGSSWETQYF.

V usage is TRBV14 and J usage is TRBJ1-2; D is unresolved. The CDR3 extends over 14 amino acids. The V end lost 7 bases, the J end lost 4 bases, and 16 bases lay between the germline ends. CDR1 is SGHDN and CDR2 is FVKESK in the germline V gene. CDR3 sequence: CASTPMSEGYGYTF. CDR3 nucleotide sequence: TGTGCCAGCACCCCCATGAGCGAGGGCTATGGCTACACCTTC.

The chain uses TRBV6-5 and TRBJ2-7; 11 nucleotides line up with TRBD2. The CDR3 is made up of 13 amino acids. Germline V lookup: CDR1 MNHEY, CDR2 SVGAGI. The V and J ends lost 7 bases and 4 bases, in that order; junction bases with no gene match: 3. The chain's CDR3 is CASTLAGGYEQYF. DNA for the CDR3: TGTGCCAGCACCCTAGCGGGGGGTTACGAGCAGTACTTC.

J is TRBJ1-6 and V is TRBV6-2 or TRBV6-3, with 8 positions matching TRBD1. In germline, CDR1 is MNHEY, CDR2 SVGEGT. After removal of 6 bases from V and 10 bases from J, the junction contained 8 bases not matched to a gene. The CDR3 runs to 14 residues. The CDR3 DNA reads as TGTGCCAGCAGCCGGACAGGGTCGGGATCACCCCTCCACTTT. Translation gives CASSRTGSGSPLHF.

The V gene is TRBV7-2, the J gene TRBJ1-5; TRBD1 agrees at 8 bases. With 5 bases clipped from V and 4 bases from J, the junction kept 7 bases outside the gene matches. Per the germline V gene, CDR1 is SGHTA and CDR2 is FQGNSA. CDR3 length: 15 residues. The CDR3 DNA follows: TGTGCCAGCAGCCCCTCAGGGGGCGGGAATCAGCCCCAGCATTTT. This codes for CASSPSGGGNQPQHF. Drawing the rest from reference TRBV7-2 and TRBJ1-5, the complete variable domain is GAGVSQSPSNKVTEKGKDVELRCDPISGHTALYWYRQSLGQGLEFLIYFQGNSAPDKSGLPSDRFSAERTGGSVSTLTIQRTQQEDSAVYLCASSPSGGGNQPQHFGDGTRLSIL.

The chain carries TRBV5-1 and TRBJ1-5; 9 nucleotides align to TRBD1. The CDR3 spans 15 residues. V shed 4 bases and J 1 base; nucleotides not matched to a gene: 3. Germline values: CDR1 SGHRS, CDR2 YFSETQ. The CDR3 sequence is CASSKQGASNQPQHF. CDR3 DNA sequence: TGCGCCAGCAGCAAACAGGGGGCAAGCAATCAGCCCCAGCATTTT.

The chain combines TRBV19 with TRBJ1-3; D is uncertain. Germline V gives CDR1 LNHDA, CDR2 SQIVND (reference sequence). Between the trimmed V and J ends, which lost 6 bases and 4 bases, there was a span of 13 bases. The CDR3 is 14 amino acids. CDR3 loop: CASSSLRGGNTIYF. In DNA form, the CDR3 reads TGTGCCAGTAGCAGCCTGAGAGGGGGAAACACCATATATTTT.